Following are 25 T cell receptor beta chains from one sample sequenced in a study of blood T cell repertoires in COVID-19. The data were produced by immunoSEQ multiplex PCR, yet TCRdb's version contains in-frame clones alone and is incomplete. The table records under 250,000 clones, 84% of them present only once. Input material: peripheral blood. All receptors derive from a woman aged 55-69 years who had recovered from COVID-19.

The count of this clone is one. This sequence joins TRBV2 and TRBJ1-3; D remains unclear. The germline V gene has CDR1 SNHLY and CDR2 FYNNEI. The CDR3 length is 10 residues. V was trimmed by 11 bases and J by 4 bases, leaving 6 bases between them. CDR3 bases: TGTGCCTCCAGGGGAAACACCATATATTTT. Protein sequence: CASRGNTIYF.

The chain has TRBV11-2 and TRBJ1-4; 7 bases map to TRBD1. V lost 2 bases, J lost 3 bases, and 3 bases stayed unmatched. This CDR3 comprises 15 residues. The V gene's germline CDR1 is SGHAT and CDR2 FQNNGV. The CDR3 region has the DNA TGTGCCAGCAGCTTATGGGGACAGCCTAATGAAAAACTGTTTTTT. Amino acid sequence: CASSLWGQPNEKLFF.

The chain joins TRBV7-9 to TRBJ1-2; tentatively, D is TRBD1 (5 bases). The CDR3 loop spans 13 amino acids. V was pared by 5 bases and J by 7 bases, with 14 bases between. CDR1 is SEHNR and CDR2 is FQNEAQ in the germline V gene (reference sequence). The CDR3 DNA reads TGTGCCAGCAGCCTCCTTCAGGGTAGTGGCTACACCTTC. This codes for CASSLLQGSGYTF.

This clone was recorded only once. The chain uses TRBV7-9 and TRBJ1-4, with a tentative D call TRBD1 (5 bases). The CDR3 length is 15 residues. Trimming cost V 5 bases and J 4 bases, with 14 bases left between them. The V gene's germline CDR1 is SEHNR and CDR2 FQNEAQ (reference sequence). In nucleotides, the CDR3 is TGTGCCAGCAGCGCCCGACGGAGGGGTAATGAAAAACTGTTTTTT. It encodes CASSARRRGNEKLFF.

The chain couples TRBV7-2 to TRBJ1-4, with D perhaps TRBD1 (6 bases). Looked up from germline, CDR1 is SGHTA and CDR2 is FQGNSA. The length of the CDR3 is 15 residues. Trimming shortened V by 3 bases and J by 6 bases, and 14 bases separated the two germline ends. The CDR3 DNA is TGTGCCAGCAGCTTGGGGGAAACAGGGTATGAAAAACTGTTTTTT. This encodes CASSLGETGYEKLFF.

The table lists this clone with a few counts. The rearrangement links TRBV10-1 to TRBJ2-2; TRBD2 matches 9 bases. The length of the CDR3 is 16 residues. V lost 0 bases to trimming and J lost 6 bases; unmatched junction nucleotides: 5. The germline V gene encodes CDR1 WNHNN and CDR2 SYGVQD (reference sequence). The CDR3 DNA follows: TGCGCCAGCAGTGAGTCGGGGCGGGGGGGCCCCGGGGAGCTGTTTTTT. This codes for CASSESGRGGPGELFF.

The chain couples TRBV7-8 to TRBJ2-2, with 7 bases matching TRBD1. CDR1 is SGHVS, CDR2 FQNEAQ, per germline. The CDR3 is 16 amino acids. V lost 5 bases, J lost 0 bases, and 6 bases stayed unmatched. The chain's CDR3 is CASSPRTGPNTGELFF. The CDR3 DNA reads as TGTGCCAGCAGCCCCCGGACAGGACCGAACACCGGGGAGCTGTTTTTT.

The chain has TRBV7-3 and TRBJ2-1, with D perhaps TRBD2 (6 bases). Trimming stripped 4 bases from V and 4 bases from J, with 17 bases between. Germline-derived CDR1 and CDR2 are SGHTA and FQGTGA. The CDR3 extends over 16 amino acids. The DNA of the CDR3 is TGTGCCAGCAGCTCCCCCGTGGGGGGATCTTACAATGAGCAGTTCTTC. Amino acids: CASSSPVGGSYNEQFF.

V usage is TRBV30 and J usage is TRBJ2-3, with 7 bases lining up with TRBD2. There are 16 residues in the CDR3. CDR1 and CDR2 (germline): GTSNPN, SVGIG (reference sequence). The V segment lost 3 bases and the J segment 1 base; nucleotides outside the gene matches: 10. The CDR3 DNA sequence: TGTGCCTGGAGGCCTGCTAAGAGCGGGGGCACAGATACGCAGTATTTT. Encoded protein: CAWRPAKSGGTDTQYF.

This sequence joins TRBV6-5 and TRBJ2-1; TRBD2 matches 9 bases. Per the germline V gene, CDR1 is MNHEY and CDR2 is SVGAGI. The CDR3 has 15 amino acids. The ends lost 6 bases at V and 7 bases at J; junction bases unmatched: 10. In DNA, the CDR3 is TGTGCCAGCAGACAAAGCGGGGGGCCTTTGAATGAGCAGTTCTTC. Its protein is CASRQSGGPLNEQFF.

The V call is TRBV5-1, the J call TRBJ1-2; 11 nucleotides line up with TRBD1. Per the germline V gene, CDR1 is SGHRS and CDR2 is YFSETQ. This CDR3 spans 15 amino acids. The junction had 8 bases not matched to a gene; V was cut back by 4 bases and J by 6 bases. This chain's CDR3 is CASSQTGTGGDGYTF. CDR3 nucleotides: TGCGCCAGCAGCCAAACCGGGACAGGGGGAGATGGCTACACCTTC.

This chain connects TRBV6-1 to TRBJ2-7; D gene uncertain. The length of the CDR3 is 14 residues. Germline CDR1 and CDR2: MNHNS and SASEGT. Deletions cut 1 base from V and 4 bases from J, with 11 bases between. The CDR3 DNA follows: TGTGCCAGCAGTGAAGGGTCCGAACGGTACGAGCAGTACTTC. Its protein product is CASSEGSERYEQYF.

The V call is TRBV30, the J call TRBJ1-2, with TRBD1 as a possible D gene (5 bases). The germline gives CDR1 GTSNPN, CDR2 SVGIG (reference sequence). The V end lost 1 base, the J end lost 13 bases, and 13 bases lay between the germline ends. This CDR3 is 11 amino acids long. The CDR3: CAWSALDIPTF. The CDR3 nucleotides read TGTGCCTGGAGTGCTTTGGACATTCCCACCTTC. Variable domain in full (rest from reference TRBV30 and TRBJ1-2): SQTIHQWPATLVQPVGSPLSLECTVEGTSNPNLYWYRQAAGRGLQLLFYSVGIGQISSEVPQNLSASRPQDRQFILSSKKLLLSDSGFYLCAWSALDIPTFGSGTRLTVV.

The table lists this clone with a few counts. V usage is TRBV2 and J usage is TRBJ1-1; D call uncertain. CDR1 is SNHLY and CDR2 is FYNNEI in the germline V gene. Trimming took off 3 bases at V and 1 base at J, with 6 bases between the two ends. The length of the CDR3 is 13 residues. CDR3 amino acids: CASSDQENTEAFF. CDR3 nucleotides: TGTGCCAGCAGTGATCAGGAGAACACTGAAGCTTTCTTT.

This chain joins TRBV6-5 and TRBJ2-7; TRBD2 might be the D (5 bases). This CDR3 comprises 12 residues. Trimming removed 2 bases from V and 6 bases from J, with 8 bases in between. Looked up from germline, CDR1 is MNHEY and CDR2 is SVGAGI. The CDR3 region is CASSYAGFEQYF. In DNA, the CDR3 is TGTGCCAGCAGTTACGCGGGTTTCGAGCAGTACTTC.

In DNA form, the CDR3 reads TGTGCCAGCTCACCGGGACAGTCCTCTGGGGCCAACGTCCTGACTTTC. It translates to CASSPGQSSGANVLTF. The chain recombines TRBV18 with TRBJ2-6, with TRBD1 matching over 7 bases. This CDR3 spans 16 amino acids. V was pared by 3 bases and J by 0 bases, with 2 bases of the junction left unmatched. Germline assignment: CDR1 KGHSH and CDR2 LQKENI.

This chain connects TRBV5-1 to TRBJ1-2; D perhaps matches TRBD1 (6 bases). Trimming stripped 2 bases from V and 4 bases from J, with 9 bases between. The germline V gene has CDR1 SGHRS and CDR2 YFSETQ. This CDR3 is 13 amino acids long. The CDR3 protein is CASSLQGGYGYTF. The DNA for the CDR3 is TGCGCCAGCAGCTTACAGGGCGGCTATGGCTACACCTTC.

This sequence joins TRBV29-1 and TRBJ2-3; D unclear. Trimming stripped 4 bases from V and 4 bases from J, with 12 bases between. Germline V lookup: CDR1 SQVTM, CDR2 ANQGSEA. The CDR3 has 13 residues. The CDR3 spells CSVVILRSDTQYF. The CDR3 bases are TGCAGCGTTGTGATCTTGCGGTCAGATACGCAGTATTTT.

This clone turned up a few times. This chain connects TRBV2 to TRBJ2-1; no reliable D call. The CDR3 length is 12 residues. Germline V lookup: CDR1 SNHLY, CDR2 FYNNEI. Trimming left V 6 bases short and J 10 bases short, with 13 bases between. Written as DNA, the CDR3 is TGTGCCAGCAGCGAGGATGGCCCGGAGCAGTTCTTC. Encoded protein: CASSEDGPEQFF.

The sample holds one count of this clone. V usage is TRBV18 and J usage is TRBJ1-2; 9 positions match TRBD1. CDR1 is KGHSH, CDR2 LQKENI, per germline. The CDR3 length is 14 residues. After removal of 2 bases from V and 6 bases from J, the junction contained 4 bases not matched to a gene. The CDR3 region is CASSPEGQGNGYTF. CDR3 sequence (DNA): TGTGCCAGCTCACCAGAGGGACAGGGAAATGGCTACACCTTC.

This clone turned up a few times. This rearrangement joins TRBV5-1 to TRBJ2-7; TRBD1 matches at 9 bases. Losses at the gene ends were 4 bases for V and 6 bases for J; bases not matched to a gene: 5. The CDR3 length is 13 residues. Germline V gives CDR1 SGHRS, CDR2 YFSETQ. The DNA of the CDR3 is TGCGCCAGCAGCAAGGGACAGGGAGTCGAGCAGTACTTC. Protein sequence: CASSKGQGVEQYF.

This clone occurred once. The chain is built from TRBV10-3 and TRBJ2-5, with D maybe TRBD1 (6 bases). Trimming cost V 0 bases and J 5 bases, with 10 bases left between them. This CDR3 contains 14 residues. Per germline, CDR1 ENHRY and CDR2 SYGVKD. The CDR3 DNA is TGTGCCATCAGTGAGTCCCCAGGGGAGGAGACCCAGTACTTC. This translates into CAISESPGEETQYF.

A single count supports this clone. V gene TRBV6-6 combines with J gene TRBJ2-7; maybe TRBD1 (5 bases). This CDR3 has 13 amino acids. The V gene's germline CDR1 is MNHNY and CDR2 SVGAGI (reference sequence). The V and J ends lost 1 base and 7 bases respectively, with 11 bases between them. CDR3 in DNA: TGTGCCAGCAGTTACTGGGGCTGGGATGAGCAGTACTTC. Amino acids: CASSYWGWDEQYF.

The J gene is TRBJ2-7, the V gene TRBV2; 8 bases match TRBD1. The CDR3 runs to 13 residues. The V gene's germline CDR1 is SNHLY and CDR2 FYNNEI. Trimming removed 11 bases from V and 4 bases from J; junction bases left unmatched: 10. The CDR3: CAGLDREPYEQYF. In DNA form, the CDR3 reads TGTGCCGGGTTGGACAGGGAACCGTACGAGCAGTACTTC.

The chain is built from TRBV5-6 and TRBJ2-7; 8 positions match TRBD2. Germline V lookup: CDR1 SGHDT, CDR2 YYEEEE. The CDR3 runs 14 residues. Losses at the gene ends were 5 bases for V and 2 bases for J; bases not matched to a gene: 6. CDR3 nucleotide sequence: TGTGCCAGCAGACATGGACTAGCCCCCTACGAGCAGTACTTC. Translated: CASRHGLAPYEQYF.